These 15 T cell receptor beta chains were all obtained from the same sample, sequenced in a study of Graves' ophthalmopathy and Graves' hyperthyroidism. Amplification from RNA transcripts yielded the TCR beta CDR3 regions. HTBI primers were used in a first-round RT-PCR, which preceded a second-round multiplex PCR. MiXCR, applied by TCRdb to the multiplex PCR reads, yields one record per CDR3 protein. The sample holds about 660,000 distinct CDR3 sequences, roughly 41% seen once. The sequenced material came from peripheral blood. The receptor source for this set is an adult man with Graves' ophthalmopathy.

This clonotype was seen ten or more times. The rearrangement uses TRBV5-1 and TRBJ2-7, with D unresolved. Germline CDR1 reads SGHRS; CDR2 reads YFSETQ. The CDR3 totals 13 residues. V lost 4 bases and J 5 bases, leaving 13 bases between the germline ends. CDR3 in DNA: TGCGCCAGCAGCCCCGGGCCCAGCGACGAGCAGTACTTC. It is translated as CASSPGPSDEQYF.

With regard to this clonotype: A read error is likely, as this CDR3 ends without the conserved phenylalanine or tryptophan. V is TRBV29-1 and J is TRBJ1-1; D is unresolved. V was trimmed by 4 bases and J by 1 base, leaving 7 bases between them. The germline V gene encodes CDR1 SQVTM and CDR2 ANQGSEA. The CDR3 spans 12 residues. CDR3 sequence reads: CSVVTGNTEAFL. CDR3 in DNA: TGCAGCGTTGTTACCGGGAACACTGAAGCTTTCCTT.

This clonotype was detected only a few times. This chain uses TRBV12-3 or TRBV12-4 with TRBJ1-1, with 7 bases lining up with TRBD1. The CDR3 totals 16 residues. After removal of 7 bases from V and 5 bases from J, the junction contained 16 bases not matched to a gene. CDR3 sequence (DNA): TGTGCCAGCAAACAAATGCAGGGGGGCGCGAAAACTGAAGCTTTCTTT. Encoded protein: CASKQMQGGAKTEAFF.

Remarks on this clonotype: Relative to the germline gene, one junction end is altered; a read error may explain this. The V gene is TRBV10-2, the J gene TRBJ2-3, with D hard to call. Germline CDR1 and CDR2: WSHSY and SAAADI. CDR3 length: 15 residues. In DNA, the CDR3 is TGTGCCAGCAGTTTTCAGGTGGGGAGCACAGATACGCAGTATTTT. It codes for CASSFQVGSTDTQYF.

In this sample, this clonotype turned up many times. The chain employs TRBV19 and TRBJ1-2, with 9 bases matching TRBD1. Unmatched junction bases numbered 7, after V lost 5 bases and J lost 3 bases. The CDR3 runs 15 residues. CDR1 is LNHDA, CDR2 SQIVND, per germline (reference sequence). CDR3 DNA: TGTGCCAGTAGTGGAAGGGACAGGGTGGACTATGGCTACACCTTC. Translated: CASSGRDRVDYGYTF. The variable domain in full, completed from reference TRBV19 and TRBJ1-2, reads DGGITQSPKYLFRKEGQNVTLSCEQNLNHDAMYWYRQDPGQGLRLIYYSQIVNDFQKGDIAEGYSVSREKKESFPLTVTSAQKNPTAFYLCASSGRDRVDYGYTFGSGTRLTVV.

The rearrangement joins TRBV15 to TRBJ1-2, with TRBD1 matching over 9 bases. CDR3 length: 14 residues. Germline CDR1 is LNHNV and CDR2 is YYDKDF (reference sequence). V lost 3 bases, J lost 4 bases, and 3 bases stayed unmatched. The DNA of the CDR3 is TGTGCCACCAGCAGTACAGGGGGCGTCTATGGCTACACCTTC. It yields the protein CATSSTGGVYGYTF.

J is TRBJ1-3 and V is TRBV25-1; D gene unclear. The CDR3 is 14 residues long. V lost 5 bases and J 7 bases, leaving 15 bases between the germline ends. Looked up from germline, CDR1 is MGHDK and CDR2 is SYGVNS. Here the CDR3 DNA reads TGTGCCAGCAGTTCGGCAAGGGAGGGTAACACCATATATTTT. Its protein product is CASSSAREGNTIYF. Based on the CDR3 plus reference TRBV25-1 and TRBJ1-3, the full variable domain is EADIYQTPRYLVIGTGKKITLECSQTMGHDKMYWYQQDPGMELHLIHYSYGVNSTEKGDLSSESTVSRIRTEHFPLTLESARPSHTSQYLCASSSAREGNTIYFGEGSWLTVV.

Details on this clonotype: The germline gene is not matched at one end of the junction; a read error may be the cause. V gene TRBV10-3 combines with J gene TRBJ2-7; possible D gene TRBD1, 6 bases. Germline assignment: CDR1 ENHRY and CDR2 SYGVKD. This CDR3 comprises 15 residues. DNA of the CDR3: TGTGCCAGCAGTTTATCGGACAGCATTTCCTACGAGCAGTACTTC. This encodes CASSLSDSISYEQYF.

This clonotype was observed many times. The chain combines TRBV20-1 with TRBJ1-6, with D tentatively TRBD1 (5 bases). Trimming left V 0 bases short and J 7 bases short, with 16 bases between. Germline CDR1 is DFQATT and CDR2 is SNEGSKA (reference sequence). The CDR3 consists of 16 residues. Written as DNA, the CDR3 is TGCAGTGCTAGAGATAACACAGGCGGGTGGAATTCACCCCTCCACTTT. Amino acid sequence: CSARDNTGGWNSPLHF.

This clonotype was observed many times. V is TRBV9 and J is TRBJ1-1; a weak D match, TRBD1 (5 bases). Trimming took off 0 bases at V and 3 bases at J, with 18 bases between the two ends. Germline lookup yields CDR1 SGDLS and CDR2 YYNGEE. This CDR3 comprises 17 residues. The CDR3 sequence is CASSVEGAQAEDTEAFF. The CDR3 DNA reads TGTGCCAGCAGCGTAGAAGGGGCGCAGGCGGAGGACACTGAAGCTTTCTTT.

The rearrangement links TRBV25-1 to TRBJ2-3, with TRBD1 matching over 7 bases. Germline assignment: CDR1 MGHDK and CDR2 SYGVNS. Trimming cost V 2 bases and J 1 base; bases outside gene matches: 9. CDR3 length: 17 amino acids. The CDR3 loop reads CASSEDRDRVRTDTQYF. In DNA, the CDR3 is TGTGCCAGCAGTGAAGACAGGGACAGAGTACGCACAGATACGCAGTATTTT.

There are many counts of this clonotype. The chain has TRBV9 and TRBJ1-4; D is perhaps TRBD1 (6 bases). CDR3 length: 13 residues. V was pared by 3 bases and J by 8 bases, with 11 bases between. From germline, CDR1 is SGDLS and CDR2 YYNGEE. The CDR3 coding sequence is TGTGCCAGCAGCGCTCAGGGGAACGAAAAACTGTTTTTT. It encodes CASSAQGNEKLFF.

The count of this clonotype is one. The V call is TRBV25-1, the J call TRBJ1-6; D possibly corresponds to TRBD1 (6 bases). V was cut by 4 bases and J by 10 bases, with 14 bases left in between. The CDR3 extends over 14 amino acids. Germline V gene sequence: CDR1 MGHDK, CDR2 SYGVNS. CDR3 sequence reads: CASSAWTETSPLHF. The DNA of the CDR3 is TGTGCCAGCAGTGCTTGGACAGAGACCTCACCCCTCCACTTT.

V and J are TRBV7-2 and TRBJ2-7; 8 bases fit TRBD2. V shed 1 base and J 3 bases; nucleotides not matched to a gene: 5. This CDR3 is built from 15 residues. Germline CDR1 and CDR2: SGHTA and FQGNSA. CDR3: CASSLEAGVVYEQYF. The CDR3 nucleotides read TGTGCCAGCAGCTTAGAAGCGGGAGTTGTCTACGAGCAGTACTTC.

This clonotype occurred many times. J is TRBJ1-1 and V is TRBV19; D not resolved. The CDR3 length is 11 residues. V was trimmed by 2 bases and J by 10 bases, leaving 8 bases between them. Per the germline V gene, CDR1 is LNHDA and CDR2 is SQIVND (reference sequence). CDR3 sequence reads: CASSIKLSAFF. The CDR3 DNA reads TGTGCCAGTAGTATAAAGCTATCAGCTTTCTTT.